One sample yielded the 9 T cell receptor beta chains listed below, sequenced in a study of blood T cell repertoires in COVID-19. Data came from immunoSEQ multiplex PCR; TCRdb stores just in-frame clones and leaves some out. In the table there are around 200,000 clones, 88% of which are singletons. Sequencing was done on a sample of peripheral blood. These receptors were collected from a man aged 18 to 30 with active or convalescent COVID-19.

The rearrangement joins TRBV6-5 to TRBJ2-7; TRBD1 matches at 7 bases. Losses at the gene ends were 6 bases for V and 6 bases for J; bases not matched to a gene: 11. The length of the CDR3 is 14 residues. CDR1 and CDR2 (germline): MNHEY, SVGAGI. The CDR3 is CASRATGFVSEQYF. The CDR3 region has the DNA TGTGCCAGCAGGGCGACAGGGTTTGTCTCCGAGCAGTACTTC.

On this clone itself: The junction does not match germline at one end; this may be a read error. In nucleotides, the CDR3 is TGCAGCGTAGAAGGGCGAAGGACAGGGGGTTGGGATACGCAGTATTTT. As protein: CSVEGRRTGGWDTQYF. This chain uses TRBV29-1 with TRBJ2-3, with 10 bases aligning to TRBD1. The CDR3 contains 16 residues. Per the germline V gene, CDR1 is SQVTM and CDR2 is ANQGSEA.

The rearrangement uses TRBV2 and TRBJ2-5, with a possible D match to TRBD1 (6 bases). The CDR3 is 13 residues long. Germline CDR1 is SNHLY and CDR2 is FYNNEI. Trimming stripped 4 bases from V and 5 bases from J, with 11 bases between. CDR3 nucleotides: TGTGCCAGCAGTGTAGACAGGATGGAGACCCAGTACTTC. This gives the protein CASSVDRMETQYF.

A note on this clone: The germline gene is not matched at one end of the junction; a read error may be the cause. The chain employs TRBV3-1 (or the pseudogene TRBV3-2) and TRBJ2-7; a possible D gene is TRBD1 (6 bases). Germline CDR1 LGHDT, CDR2 YNNKEL (reference sequence). The CDR3 covers 13 residues. CDR3 residues: CASSQATSGTPVF. CDR3 nucleotides: TGTGCCAGCAGCCAAGCCACCTCCGGGACACCTGTCTTC.

The chain combines TRBV5-1 with TRBJ2-1; 15 positions match TRBD2. This CDR3 has 17 amino acids. Germline CDR1 is SGHRS and CDR2 is YFSETQ. With V trimmed by 2 bases and J by 2 bases, 2 bases remained unmatched. CDR3 sequence reads: CASSLGTSGRTYNEQFF. CDR3 DNA sequence: TGCGCCAGCAGCTTAGGGACTAGCGGGAGGACCTACAATGAGCAGTTCTTC.

The genes are TRBV6-1 and TRBJ2-7, with TRBD1 matching 8 bases. CDR1 is MNHNS and CDR2 is SASEGT in the germline V gene. The CDR3 is 16 residues long. With 1 base clipped from V and 4 bases from J, the junction kept 9 bases outside the gene matches. CDR3 loop: CASSEDRTGYGYEQYF. CDR3 DNA: TGTGCCAGCAGTGAAGACCGGACAGGGTACGGGTACGAGCAGTACTTC.

The rearrangement links TRBV6-1 to TRBJ1-1; D perhaps matches TRBD1 (6 bases). With 1 base removed from V and 4 bases from J, the gap between germline ends came to 16 bases. This CDR3 is 16 amino acids long. From germline, CDR1 is MNHNS and CDR2 SASEGT. CDR3 amino acids: CASSEGVNRVSTEAFF. CDR3 sequence (DNA): TGTGCCAGCAGTGAAGGGGTCAACAGGGTGAGCACTGAAGCTTTCTTT.

The chain couples TRBV29-1 to TRBJ2-1; D may be TRBD2 (6 bases). Germline V gene sequence: CDR1 SQVTM, CDR2 ANQGSEA. The ends were cut back, 1 base at V and 0 bases at J, with 13 bases in the middle. This CDR3 has 16 residues. In DNA, the CDR3 is TGCAGCGTTGAAGTCGGGGGTCGAAGCTCCTACAATGAGCAGTTCTTC. Its translation is CSVEVGGRSSYNEQFF.

V is TRBV2 and J is TRBJ1-2; maybe TRBD1 (5 bases). CDR3 length equals 13 residues. Germline V gene sequence: CDR1 SNHLY, CDR2 FYNNEI. V lost 7 bases, J lost 0 bases, and 9 bases lay in between. The CDR3 spells CASTPGANYGYTF. The CDR3 region has the DNA TGTGCCAGCACCCCGGGGGCTAACTATGGCTACACCTTC.